The clone carrying this T cell receptor beta chain turned up a few times. The antigen is undetermined. CDR3 size: 15 residues. Germline V lookup: CDR1 SGHAT, CDR2 FQNNGV. Losses at the gene ends were 5 bases for V and 6 bases for J; bases not matched to a gene: 5. A TCRbeta library incorporating unique molecular identifiers was prepared. TCRdb redid the calling of the PCR reads with MiXCR, one entry per CDR3 protein. The table lists 750,000 to 950,000 distinct CDR3 sequences, about 16% of them singletons, with approximately 5% in the top ten. The sample is drawn from a study of T-cell reconstitution after alpha-beta-depleted transplantation in children. Study-wide results and caveats: Newly generated T cells supplied most T-cell counts and diversity one year post-transplant. Surviving recipient cells, namely T cells and thymic progenitors, were the source of high day-60 TCRbeta diversity in some patients.

The starting material was PBMCs, mostly from graft donor cells, obtained 360 days after TCRalphabeta/CD19-depleted stem cell transplant. The V gene is TRBV11-2, the J gene TRBJ2-3, with TRBD2 matching 13 bases. This clonotype was sampled from a male patient aged 5 to 17 who had a stem cell transplant for acute lymphoblastic leukemia, so the T cells may come from the graft donor. CDR3 nucleotides: TGTGCCAGCAGCGAAGGACTAGCGGGAGTGGATACGCAGTATTTT. Translated: CASSEGLAGVDTQYF.